This TCR beta chain was captured by sequencing in a study of radiation and T cells in renal cell carcinoma. Study results and limitations: From baseline, blood top tumor clonotypes peaked at 2 weeks post-radiation.

Sequencing used immunoSEQ multiplex PCR; TCRdb keeps in-frame clones, though not all of them. The data show 150,000 or so clones, about 87% seen once. Time point here: blood 4 weeks post-SBRT, at nephrectomy. The treatment was: 15 Gy SBRT to primary tumor, nephrectomy 4 weeks later. Blood was sampled at baseline, 2 weeks and 4 weeks after SBRT. Trimming pared 5 bases from V and 7 bases from J, leaving 6 bases between. The germline CDR1 and CDR2 sequences are LNHDA and SQIVND (reference sequence). CDR3 size: 11 residues. To note about this clone: The antigen remains unidentified.

This TCR was recovered from a woman between 45 and 65 years old with renal cell carcinoma. The material was blood, obtained from a patient whose treatment included radiotherapy and nephrectomy. The chain couples TRBV19 to TRBJ2-4, with unresolved D. DNA for the CDR3: TGTGCCAGTAGTGCGTTCAACATTCAGTACTTC. It specifies CASSAFNIQYF. Looking up the rest from reference TRBV19 and TRBJ2-4 gives the full variable domain: DGGITQSPKYLFRKEGQNVTLSCEQNLNHDAMYWYRQDPGQGLRLIYYSQIVNDFQKGDIAEGYSVSREKKESFPLTVTSAQKNPTAFYLCASSAFNIQYFGAGTRLSVL.